The 16 T cell receptor beta chains in this list originate from one sample, sequenced in a study of long-term antiretroviral therapy in people with HIV. immunoSEQ v3.0 was run at survey level. Using immunoSEQ multiplex PCR, the repertoire was profiled, and TCRdb retains in-frame clones only, with some absent. The table lists roughly 25,000 clones, about four fifths of them singletons. Sequenced here: unsorted PBMCs, sampled 0.7 years before starting antiretroviral therapy. Receptors were obtained from a man aged 25-45 years with HIV.

The rearrangement uses TRBV27 and TRBJ2-3, with TRBD2 as a possible D gene (6 bases). The CDR3 sequence is 13 residues long. From germline, CDR1 is MNHEY and CDR2 SMNVEV (reference sequence). The ends were cut back, 5 bases at V and 6 bases at J, with 12 bases in the middle. The DNA for the CDR3 is TGTGCCAGCAGTAAAGGACTACTGGATACGCAGTATTTT. This translates into CASSKGLLDTQYF.

The CDR3 spells CASSWLRDEQFF. The CDR3 region has the DNA TGTGCCAGCAGTTGGCTCAGGGATGAGCAGTTCTTC. V usage is TRBV28 and J usage is TRBJ2-1; tentative D call: TRBD1 (5 bases). Per the germline V gene, CDR1 is MDHEN and CDR2 is SYDVKM. This CDR3 region has 12 residues. V shed 4 bases and J shed 8 bases, with 9 bases lying between them.

This chain uses TRBV6-5 with TRBJ1-2, with a weak D call TRBD1 (6 bases). V was trimmed by 6 bases and J by 8 bases, leaving 16 bases between them. The CDR3 loop spans 13 amino acids. The germline CDR1 and CDR2 sequences are MNHEY and SVGAGI. Written as DNA, the CDR3 is TGTGCCAGCAGCAAAGGCATGGGGGGCGGCTACACCTTC. It translates to CASSKGMGGGYTF.

The chain links TRBV5-1 to TRBJ2-7; D gene ambiguous. This CDR3 spans 14 amino acids. Germline-derived CDR1 and CDR2 are SGHRS and YFSETQ. Trimming left V 0 bases short and J 9 bases short, with 16 bases between. The CDR3 spells CASSLVLDPPRQYF. DNA for the CDR3: TGCGCCAGCAGCTTGGTTTTGGACCCTCCTCGGCAGTACTTC.

The chain joins TRBV19 to TRBJ2-3; D might be TRBD2 (6 bases). CDR3 length: 18 residues. The V end was cut by 6 bases, the J end by 1 base, with 23 bases between. Germline V gives CDR1 LNHDA, CDR2 SQIVND (reference sequence). Here the CDR3 DNA reads TGTGCCAGTAGACCCAGACTAGGTAACGGTAGAGGCACAGATACGCAGTATTTT. This codes for CASRPRLGNGRGTDTQYF.

The gene calls are TRBV27 and TRBJ1-2; D possibly corresponds to TRBD1 (5 bases). The germline V gene encodes CDR1 MNHEY and CDR2 SMNVEV (reference sequence). Between the trimmed V and J ends, which lost 3 bases and 4 bases, there was a span of 12 bases. The CDR3 length is 14 residues. The CDR3 loop reads CASSFFGASYGYTF. The CDR3 DNA reads TGTGCCAGCAGTTTTTTCGGGGCATCCTATGGCTACACCTTC.

In DNA, the CDR3 is TGCGCCAGCAGCTCGCCGGGACAGGGGCCCTACGAGCAGTACTTC. Protein sequence: CASSSPGQGPYEQYF. V and J are TRBV5-1 and TRBJ2-7; TRBD1 matches 10 bases. Trimming cost V 3 bases and J 2 bases; bases outside gene matches: 5. This CDR3 is built from 15 residues. Germline CDR1 and CDR2: SGHRS and YFSETQ.

This clone was detected once. The chain links TRBV11-2 to TRBJ2-7; the match to TRBD1 covers 7 bases. Trimming at V came to 0 bases and at J to 7 bases, leaving 3 bases not matched to a gene. This CDR3 has 13 amino acids. Looked up from germline, CDR1 is SGHAT and CDR2 is FQNNGV. The CDR3 sequence is CASSLDRGYEQYF. In DNA form, the CDR3 reads TGTGCCAGCAGCTTAGACAGGGGGTATGAGCAGTACTTC.

This clone was seen only a few times. This rearrangement joins TRBV4-1 to TRBJ2-1; TRBD2 aligns across 12 bases. The CDR3 consists of 17 residues. The V gene's germline CDR1 is MGHRA and CDR2 YSYEKL. V trimming: 6 bases; J trimming: 6 bases; junction bases outside the gene matches: 12. This chain's CDR3 is CASSLLAGGPNGNEQFF. The CDR3 coding sequence is TGCGCCAGCAGTCTCCTAGCGGGAGGGCCTAATGGCAATGAGCAGTTCTTC.

The V and J genes are TRBV10-3 and TRBJ2-1; possible D gene TRBD1, 5 bases. The V gene lost 5 bases and the J gene lost 10 bases, with 9 bases spanning the gap. This CDR3 comprises 11 residues. Germline V gives CDR1 ENHRY, CDR2 SYGVKD. Written as DNA, the CDR3 is TGTGCCATCAGTCTAGGGGCCGAGCAGTTCTTC. Translated, it gives CAISLGAEQFF.

This sequence joins TRBV6-1 and TRBJ1-1; D remains ambiguous. This CDR3 region has 13 residues. V shed 0 bases and J shed 5 bases, with 7 bases lying between them. Germline CDR1 and CDR2: MNHNS and SASEGT. CDR3 region: CASSEAWGTEAFF. CDR3 bases: TGTGCCAGCAGTGAAGCTTGGGGAACTGAAGCTTTCTTT.

This chain connects TRBV27 to TRBJ1-4; no clear D. The CDR3 sequence is 14 residues long. Trimming removed 5 bases at V and 8 bases at J, with 15 bases between. Germline V gene data show CDR1 as MNHEY and CDR2 as SMNVEV (reference sequence). This CDR3 is CASSPGQRWEKLFF. The CDR3 DNA reads TGTGCCAGCAGTCCGGGCCAGAGGTGGGAAAAACTGTTTTTT.

The genes are TRBV14 and TRBJ1-2; D might be TRBD1 (5 bases). Trimming took 1 base from V and 4 from J, leaving 19 bases between them. Germline V gene sequence: CDR1 SGHDN, CDR2 FVKESK. The CDR3 runs to 17 residues. Written as DNA, the CDR3 is TGTGCCAGCAGCCAAGCGAATTCTGACAGCCGGGCCTATGGCTACACCTTC. This translates into CASSQANSDSRAYGYTF.

The chain is built from TRBV29-1 and TRBJ2-1, with TRBD1 identical over 9 bases. The CDR3 length is 13 residues. CDR1 and CDR2 from the germline V gene are SQVTM and ANQGSEA. Trimming cost V 4 bases and J 4 bases; bases outside gene matches: 2. This CDR3 reads CSVVGTGYNEQFF. CDR3 nucleotide sequence: TGCAGCGTTGTAGGGACAGGGTACAATGAGCAGTTCTTC.

The chain is built from TRBV11-2 and TRBJ1-1; D possibly corresponds to TRBD1 (5 bases). Trimming shortened V by 1 base and J by 4 bases, and 19 bases separated the two germline ends. The CDR3 is 17 residues long. Germline-derived CDR1 and CDR2 are SGHAT and FQNNGV. CDR3 nucleotide sequence: TGTGCCAGCAGCTTAGTCCCTCAAAGGGGTGTAGGCACTGAAGCTTTCTTT. Protein: CASSLVPQRGVGTEAFF.

The table lists this clone with a count of one. J is TRBJ1-1 and V is TRBV5-4; D remains ambiguous. Germline lookup yields CDR1 SGHNT and CDR2 YYREEE (reference sequence). This CDR3 is 13 amino acids long. V was trimmed by 7 bases and J by 2 bases, leaving 12 bases between them. The CDR3 nucleotides are TGTGCCAGCTCTCTCGATCCCAACACTGAAGCTTTCTTT. Encoded protein: CASSLDPNTEAFF.